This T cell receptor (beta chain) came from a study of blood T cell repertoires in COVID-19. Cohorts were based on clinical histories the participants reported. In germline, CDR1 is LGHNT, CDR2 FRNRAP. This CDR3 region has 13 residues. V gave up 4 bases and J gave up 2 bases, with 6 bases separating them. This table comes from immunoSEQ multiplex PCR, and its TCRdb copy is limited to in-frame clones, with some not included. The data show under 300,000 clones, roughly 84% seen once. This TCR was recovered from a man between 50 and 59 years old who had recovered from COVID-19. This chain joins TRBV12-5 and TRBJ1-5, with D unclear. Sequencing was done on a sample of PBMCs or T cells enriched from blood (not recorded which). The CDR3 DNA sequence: TGTGCTAGTGGTTCGAGTGGCAATCAGCCCCAGCATTTT. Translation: CASGSSGNQPQHF.